This TCR beta chain was found in a study of T cell changes during pregnancy in multiple sclerosis. The CDR3 loop spans 13 amino acids. V shed 5 bases, J shed 6 bases, and the junction held 2 bases outside the gene matches. Per germline, CDR1 SGHRS and CDR2 YFSETQ. Profiled with immunoSEQ multiplex PCR; TCRdb holds only in-frame clones, not every one. The sample holds tens of thousands of clones, approximately 90% seen once. The chain recombines TRBV5-1 with TRBJ1-4; 9 positions agree with TRBD1. The receptor was isolated from a female donor in good health, enrolled as a control in a pregnancy study. Sequencing used peripheral blood, obtained in the first trimester of pregnancy. The CDR3 spells CASRGQGDEKLFF. Written as DNA, the CDR3 is TGCGCCAGCAGGGGACAGGGCGATGAAAAACTGTTTTTT.